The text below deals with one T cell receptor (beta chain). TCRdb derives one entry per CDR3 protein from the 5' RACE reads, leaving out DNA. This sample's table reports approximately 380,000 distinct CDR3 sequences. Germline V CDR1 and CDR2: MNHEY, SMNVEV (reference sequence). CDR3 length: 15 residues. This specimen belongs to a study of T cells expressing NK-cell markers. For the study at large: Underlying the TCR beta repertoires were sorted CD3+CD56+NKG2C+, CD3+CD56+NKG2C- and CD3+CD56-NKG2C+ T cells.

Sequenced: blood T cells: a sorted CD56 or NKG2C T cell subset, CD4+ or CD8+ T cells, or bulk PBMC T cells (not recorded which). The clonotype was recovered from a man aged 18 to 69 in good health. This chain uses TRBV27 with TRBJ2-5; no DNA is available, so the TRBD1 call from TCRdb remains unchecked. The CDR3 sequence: CASRDRVASQETQYF.